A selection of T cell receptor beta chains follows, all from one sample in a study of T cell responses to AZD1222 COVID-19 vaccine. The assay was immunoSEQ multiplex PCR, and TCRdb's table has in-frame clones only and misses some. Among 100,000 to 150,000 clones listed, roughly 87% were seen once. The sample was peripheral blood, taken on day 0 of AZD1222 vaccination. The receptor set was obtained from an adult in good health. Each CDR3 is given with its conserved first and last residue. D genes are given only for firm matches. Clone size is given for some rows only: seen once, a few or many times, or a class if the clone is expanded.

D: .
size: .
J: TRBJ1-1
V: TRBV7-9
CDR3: CASSYSGDAGTEAFF
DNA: TGTGCCAGCAGCTATAGTGGGGATGCGGGTACTGAAGCTTTCTTT

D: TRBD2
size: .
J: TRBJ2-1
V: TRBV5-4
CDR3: CASSPGGVSRSYNEQFF
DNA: TGTGCCAGCAGCCCGGGAGGCGTTAGCAGATCCTACAATGAGCAGTTCTTC

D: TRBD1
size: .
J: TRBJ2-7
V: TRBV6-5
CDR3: CASSYRDRGSYEQYF
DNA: TGTGCCAGCAGTTATAGGGACAGGGGTTCCTACGAGCAGTACTTC

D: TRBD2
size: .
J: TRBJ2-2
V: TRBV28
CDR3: CASNPAGGFAGELFF
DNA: TGTGCCAGCAACCCTGCGGGGGGGTTCGCCGGGGAGCTGTTTTTT

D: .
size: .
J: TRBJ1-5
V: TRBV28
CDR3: CASSWLQRPQHF
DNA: TGTGCCAGCAGTTGGCTTCAGAGACCCCAGCATTTT

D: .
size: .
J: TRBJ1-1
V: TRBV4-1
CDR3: CASSQDPANTEAFF
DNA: TGCGCCAGCAGCCAAGATCCAGCTAACACTGAAGCTTTCTTT

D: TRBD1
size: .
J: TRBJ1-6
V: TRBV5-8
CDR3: CASSLTGGGSPLHF
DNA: TGTGCCAGCAGCTTGACAGGGGGAGGGTCACCCCTCCACTTT

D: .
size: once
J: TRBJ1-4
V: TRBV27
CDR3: CASSPRATNEKLFF
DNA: TGTGCCAGCAGTCCCCGAGCAACTAATGAAAAACTGTTTTTT

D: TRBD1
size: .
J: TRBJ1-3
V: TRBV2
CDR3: CASSRTGLGNTIYF
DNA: TGTGCCAGCAGTCGGACAGGGCTCGGAAACACCATATATTTT

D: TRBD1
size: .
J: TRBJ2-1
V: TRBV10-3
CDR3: CAISSSPGQGARGGRDEQFF
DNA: TGTGCCATCAGCTCGTCCCCGGGACAGGGGGCGCGGGGGGGAAGGGATGAGCAGTTCTTC

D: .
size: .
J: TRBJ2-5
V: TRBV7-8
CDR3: CASSLFEGRLGETQYF
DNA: TGTGCCAGCAGCTTATTCGAGGGTCGGTTAGGAGAGACCCAGTACTTC

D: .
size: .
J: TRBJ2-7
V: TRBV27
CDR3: CASSPPLGEQYF
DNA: TGTGCCAGCAGTCCCCCTTTGGGCGAGCAGTACTTC